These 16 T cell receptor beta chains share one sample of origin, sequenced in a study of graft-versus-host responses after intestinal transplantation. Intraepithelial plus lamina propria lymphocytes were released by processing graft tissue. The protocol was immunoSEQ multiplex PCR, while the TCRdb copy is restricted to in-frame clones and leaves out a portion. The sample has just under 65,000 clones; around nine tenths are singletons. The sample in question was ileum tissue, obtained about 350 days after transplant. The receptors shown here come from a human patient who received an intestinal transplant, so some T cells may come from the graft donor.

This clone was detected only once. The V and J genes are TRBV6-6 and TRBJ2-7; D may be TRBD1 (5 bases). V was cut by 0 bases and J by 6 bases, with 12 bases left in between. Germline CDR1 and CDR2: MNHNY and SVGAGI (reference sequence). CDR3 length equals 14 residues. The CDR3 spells CASSYSRSGFEQYF. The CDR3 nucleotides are TGTGCCAGCAGTTACTCGCGCTCAGGGTTCGAGCAGTACTTC.

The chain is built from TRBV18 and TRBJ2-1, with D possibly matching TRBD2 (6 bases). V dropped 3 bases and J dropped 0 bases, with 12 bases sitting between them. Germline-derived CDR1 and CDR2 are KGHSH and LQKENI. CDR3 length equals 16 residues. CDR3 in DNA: TGTGCCAGCTCACCCGAGGGGAGGAGCTCCTACAATGAGCAGTTCTTC. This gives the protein CASSPEGRSSYNEQFF. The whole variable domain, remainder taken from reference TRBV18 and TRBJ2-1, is NAGVMQNPRHLVRRRGQEARLRCSPMKGHSHVYWYRQLPEEGLKFMVYLQKENIIDESGMPKERFSAEFPKEGPSILRIQQVVRGDSAAYFCASSPEGRSSYNEQFFGPGTRLTVL.

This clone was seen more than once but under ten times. This CDR3 reads CASSQGLDESKNTEAFF. The CDR3 bases are TGCGCCAGCAGCCAAGGCCTGGATGAGTCGAAGAACACTGAAGCTTTCTTT. J is TRBJ1-1 and V is TRBV4-1; D is undetermined. Looked up from germline, CDR1 is MGHRA and CDR2 is YSYEKL. Trimming removed 1 base at V and 1 base at J, with 16 bases between. CDR3 size: 17 residues.

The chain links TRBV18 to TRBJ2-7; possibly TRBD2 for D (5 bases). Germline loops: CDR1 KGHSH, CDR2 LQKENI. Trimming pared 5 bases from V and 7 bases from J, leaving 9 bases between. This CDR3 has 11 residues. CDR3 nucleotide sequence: TGTGCCAGCTCATCCCGGGATGAGCAGTACTTC. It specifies CASSSRDEQYF. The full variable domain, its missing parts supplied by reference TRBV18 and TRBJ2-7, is NAGVMQNPRHLVRRRGQEARLRCSPMKGHSHVYWYRQLPEEGLKFMVYLQKENIIDESGMPKERFSAEFPKEGPSILRIQQVVRGDSAAYFCASSSRDEQYFGPGTRLTVT.

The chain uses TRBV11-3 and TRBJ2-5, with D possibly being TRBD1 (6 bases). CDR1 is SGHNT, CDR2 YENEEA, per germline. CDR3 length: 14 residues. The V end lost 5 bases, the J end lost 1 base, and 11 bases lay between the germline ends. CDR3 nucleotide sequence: TGTGCCAGCAGCCCTGAGGGGGTCCAAGAGACCCAGTACTTC. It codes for CASSPEGVQETQYF. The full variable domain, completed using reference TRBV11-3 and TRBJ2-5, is EAGVVQSPRYKIIEKKQPVAFWCNPISGHNTLYWYLQNLGQGPELLIRYENEEAVDDSQLPKDRFSAERLKGVDSTLKIQPAELGDSAVYLCASSPEGVQETQYFGPGTRLLVL.

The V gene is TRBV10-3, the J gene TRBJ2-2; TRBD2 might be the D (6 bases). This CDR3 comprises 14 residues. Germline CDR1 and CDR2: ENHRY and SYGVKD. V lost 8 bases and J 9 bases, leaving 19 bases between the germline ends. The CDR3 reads CAIRGTLALRELFF. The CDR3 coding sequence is TGTGCCATCCGCGGGACCCTCGCATTACGGGAGCTGTTTTTT.

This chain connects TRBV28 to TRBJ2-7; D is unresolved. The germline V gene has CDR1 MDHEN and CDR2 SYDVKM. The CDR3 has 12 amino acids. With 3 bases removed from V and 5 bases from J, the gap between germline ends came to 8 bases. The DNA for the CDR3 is TGTGCCAGCAGTTTGGTAGGGAACGAGCAGTACTTC. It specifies CASSLVGNEQYF.

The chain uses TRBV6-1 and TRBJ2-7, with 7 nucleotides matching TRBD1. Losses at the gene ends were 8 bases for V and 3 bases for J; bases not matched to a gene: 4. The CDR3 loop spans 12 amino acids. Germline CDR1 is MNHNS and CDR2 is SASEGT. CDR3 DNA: TGTGCCAGCCAACAGGGGTACTACGAGCAGTACTTC. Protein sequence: CASQQGYYEQYF.

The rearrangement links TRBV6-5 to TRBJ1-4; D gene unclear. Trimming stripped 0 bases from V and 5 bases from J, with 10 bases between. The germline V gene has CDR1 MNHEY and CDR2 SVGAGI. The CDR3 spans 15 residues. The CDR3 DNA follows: TGTGCCAGCAGTTACTCCGGCGGTCAAAATGAAAAACTGTTTTTT. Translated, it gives CASSYSGGQNEKLFF.

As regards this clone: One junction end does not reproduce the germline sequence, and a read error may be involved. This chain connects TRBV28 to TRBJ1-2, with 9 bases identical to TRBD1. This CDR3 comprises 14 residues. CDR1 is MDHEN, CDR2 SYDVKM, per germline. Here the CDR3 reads CASSLWTGGLSYAF. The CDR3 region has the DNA TGTGCCAGCAGTTTATGGACAGGGGGTTTATCATACGCCTTC.

This CDR3 reads CASQKTGSGNTIYF. The CDR3 nucleotides read TGCGCCAGCCAAAAAACAGGCAGCGGAAACACCATATATTTT. The chain links TRBV10-2 to TRBJ1-3; tentatively, D is TRBD1 (5 bases). This CDR3 is 14 amino acids long. The germline V gene encodes CDR1 WSHSY and CDR2 SAAADI. V was shortened by 8 bases and J by 4 bases, with 15 bases between the two germline ends.

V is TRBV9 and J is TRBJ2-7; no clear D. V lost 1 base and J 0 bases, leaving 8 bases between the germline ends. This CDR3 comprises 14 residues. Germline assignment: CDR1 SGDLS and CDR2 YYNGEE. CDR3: CASSVSRNSYEQYF. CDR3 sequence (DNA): TGTGCCAGCAGCGTAAGCAGGAACTCCTACGAGCAGTACTTC.

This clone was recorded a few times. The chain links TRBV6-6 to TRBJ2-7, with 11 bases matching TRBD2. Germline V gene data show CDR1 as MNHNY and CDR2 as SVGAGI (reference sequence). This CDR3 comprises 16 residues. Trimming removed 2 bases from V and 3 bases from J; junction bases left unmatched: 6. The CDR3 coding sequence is TGTGCCAGCAGTTACGGGAGACTAGCGGGAAGCTACGAGCAGTACTTC. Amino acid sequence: CASSYGRLAGSYEQYF.

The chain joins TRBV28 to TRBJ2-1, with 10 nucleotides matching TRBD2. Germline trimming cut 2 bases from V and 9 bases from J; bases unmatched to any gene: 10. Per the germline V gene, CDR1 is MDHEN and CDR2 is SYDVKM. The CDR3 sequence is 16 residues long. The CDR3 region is CASSLQGLAGVSEQFF. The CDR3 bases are TGTGCCAGCAGTTTACAGGGGCTAGCGGGAGTTAGTGAGCAGTTCTTC.

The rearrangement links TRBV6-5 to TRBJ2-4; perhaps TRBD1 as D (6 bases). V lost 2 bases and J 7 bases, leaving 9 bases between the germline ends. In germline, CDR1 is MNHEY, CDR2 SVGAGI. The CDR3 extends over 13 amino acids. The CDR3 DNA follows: TGTGCCAGCAGTTACGGGCAGGGGAACATTCAGTACTTC. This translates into CASSYGQGNIQYF.

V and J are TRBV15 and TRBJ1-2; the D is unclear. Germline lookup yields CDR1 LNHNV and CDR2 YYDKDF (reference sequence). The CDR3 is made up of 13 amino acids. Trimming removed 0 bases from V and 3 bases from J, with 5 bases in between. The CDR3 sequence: CATSRDDDYGYTF. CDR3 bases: TGTGCCACCAGCAGAGATGATGACTATGGCTACACCTTC.